This is a list of T cell receptor beta chains from one sample in a study of shared clonotypes between healthy human individuals. Sequenced by immunoSEQ multiplex PCR; TCRdb stores in-frame clones only, minus some. This repertoire shows about 2.1 million clones, about 93% found once; its top ten account for roughly 1.8%. What was sequenced was naive CD8+ T cells from PBMCs. The receptors shown here come from a man younger than 35 in good health. Some clones in this sample may be carry-over from other donors' samples. CDR3s include the opening cysteine and the closing phenylalanine or tryptophan. The order of the fields is CDR3 DNA, CDR3 protein, clone size, D gene, V gene, J gene. D genes are given only for firm matches. The listing skips clone size in some rows; elsewhere it reads once, few, many or a size class.

cdr3_nt: TGCGCCAGCAGCCAAGATGGCACGCTCGAGCAGTACTTC
cdr3_aa: CASSQDGTLEQYF
clone_size: few
d_call: -
v_call: TRBV4-1
j_call: TRBJ2-7

cdr3_nt: TGTGCCAGCAGCGTAACCCAGGCACTACCCTACGAGCAGTACTTC
cdr3_aa: CASSVTQALPYEQYF
clone_size: -
d_call: -
v_call: TRBV9
j_call: TRBJ2-7

cdr3_nt: TGTGCCAGCAGCGCCCAGGGGCGCCTGATACCAACAGATACGCAGTATTTT
cdr3_aa: CASSAQGRLIPTDTQYF
clone_size: -
d_call: -
v_call: TRBV7-2
j_call: TRBJ2-3

cdr3_nt: TGTGCCCCAGAACTAGCGGGAGTATACAATGAGCAGTTCTTC
cdr3_aa: CAPELAGVYNEQFF
clone_size: -
d_call: TRBD2
v_call: TRBV7-9
j_call: TRBJ2-1

cdr3_nt: TGTGCCAGCAGCTTATCGAGAGGAGGCAGGGCAGATACGCAGTATTTT
cdr3_aa: CASSLSRGGRADTQYF
clone_size: -
d_call: -
v_call: TRBV9
j_call: TRBJ2-3

cdr3_nt: TGTGCCAGCTCCTCAATCCCCCTGTATTATCATACGCAGTATTTT
cdr3_aa: CASSSIPLYYHTQYF
clone_size: -
d_call: -
v_call: TRBV7-9
j_call: TRBJ2-3

cdr3_nt: TGTGCCAGCAGCTTAGGGGACAGGGGAGGGGAGCAGTACTTC
cdr3_aa: CASSLGDRGGEQYF
clone_size: once
d_call: TRBD1
v_call: TRBV13
j_call: TRBJ2-7

cdr3_nt: TGTGCCAGCAGCTGGAGGGACACGAAATCCGAATACGAGCAGTACTTC
cdr3_aa: CASSWRDTKSEYEQYF
clone_size: once
d_call: -
v_call: TRBV7-9
j_call: TRBJ2-7

cdr3_nt: TGTGCCAGCAGTGCCCTGGAGTTGAACACTGAAGCTTTCTTT
cdr3_aa: CASSALELNTEAFF
clone_size: -
d_call: -
v_call: TRBV27
j_call: TRBJ1-1

cdr3_nt: TGTGCCTGGAACCCCGGGACCGTGAACACCGGGGAGCTGTTTTTT
cdr3_aa: CAWNPGTVNTGELFF
clone_size: -
d_call: -
v_call: TRBV30
j_call: TRBJ2-2

cdr3_nt: TGCGCCAGCAGACTGGAGGGGTCTGAGACCCAGTACTTC
cdr3_aa: CASRLEGSETQYF
clone_size: -
d_call: -
v_call: TRBV5-1
j_call: TRBJ2-5

cdr3_nt: TGCGCCAGCAGCTGGACAGGGCGGCAGTACAATGAGCAGTTCTTC
cdr3_aa: CASSWTGRQYNEQFF
clone_size: -
d_call: TRBD1
v_call: TRBV5-1
j_call: TRBJ2-1

cdr3_nt: TGTGCCAGCAGCCCCAGAGGGACAGGGATCACCACCGGGGAGCTGTTTTTT
cdr3_aa: CASSPRGTGITTGELFF
clone_size: -
d_call: TRBD1
v_call: TRBV7-9
j_call: TRBJ2-2

cdr3_nt: TGTGCCAGCAGCCTCCCGGGACGGATGAACTATGGCTACACCTTC
cdr3_aa: CASSLPGRMNYGYTF
clone_size: -
d_call: -
v_call: TRBV16
j_call: TRBJ1-2

cdr3_nt: TGTGCCAGCAGTTTATCGACTAGCGGGGGACTCACAGATACGCAGTATTTT
cdr3_aa: CASSLSTSGGLTDTQYF
clone_size: -
d_call: TRBD2
v_call: TRBV27
j_call: TRBJ2-3

cdr3_nt: TGTGCCAGCAGCCTCACGGGCGGGAGCTCCTACAATGAGCAGTTCTTC
cdr3_aa: CASSLTGGSSYNEQFF
clone_size: -
d_call: TRBD2
v_call: TRBV7-8
j_call: TRBJ2-1

cdr3_nt: TGTGCCAGCAGCTTAGGAGGGACAAATTACGAGCAGTACTTC
cdr3_aa: CASSLGGTNYEQYF
clone_size: -
d_call: -
v_call: TRBV7-9
j_call: TRBJ2-7

cdr3_nt: TGCGCCAGCAGCTTGTGGCCGGGAGCTTCCGAGCAGTACTTC
cdr3_aa: CASSLWPGASEQYF
clone_size: -
d_call: -
v_call: TRBV5-1
j_call: TRBJ2-7

cdr3_nt: TGTGCCAGCGAAAACACCATATATTTT
cdr3_aa: CASENTIYF
clone_size: -
d_call: -
v_call: TRBV7-9
j_call: TRBJ1-3

cdr3_nt: TGTGCCAGCAGCTTTCGACAGAGCACAGATACGCAGTATTTT
cdr3_aa: CASSFRQSTDTQYF
clone_size: -
d_call: -
v_call: TRBV11-2
j_call: TRBJ2-3

cdr3_nt: TGTGCCAGCAGTCGGGGCAGTAACACTGAAGCTTTCTTT
cdr3_aa: CASSRGSNTEAFF
clone_size: once
d_call: -
v_call: TRBV5-4
j_call: TRBJ1-1

cdr3_nt: TGTGCCAGCAGTCCCGTCGCAGCTAACTATGGCTACACCTTC
cdr3_aa: CASSPVAANYGYTF
clone_size: -
d_call: -
v_call: TRBV27
j_call: TRBJ1-2

cdr3_nt: TGTGCCAGCAGCTGGAGCGGGAGAGCCTACGAGCAGTACTTC
cdr3_aa: CASSWSGRAYEQYF
clone_size: -
d_call: TRBD2
v_call: TRBV5-5
j_call: TRBJ2-7

cdr3_nt: TGTGCCAGCAGTCACGGACAGGGGAGGCTCTACGAGCAGTACTTC
cdr3_aa: CASSHGQGRLYEQYF
clone_size: -
d_call: TRBD1
v_call: TRBV6-5
j_call: TRBJ2-7

cdr3_nt: TGTGCCAGCAGCTTGGAGGGGACAGTGAAATACAATGAGCAGTTCTTC
cdr3_aa: CASSLEGTVKYNEQFF
clone_size: -
d_call: TRBD1
v_call: TRBV5-6
j_call: TRBJ2-1

cdr3_nt: TGTGCCAGCAGCGTAGCTACCCGTGGGGGCGAGCAGTACTTC
cdr3_aa: CASSVATRGGEQYF
clone_size: once
d_call: -
v_call: TRBV9
j_call: TRBJ2-7

cdr3_nt: TGTGCCAGCAGCGTAGAGGACTCCGGCTACGGGCAGTACTTC
cdr3_aa: CASSVEDSGYGQYF
clone_size: -
d_call: -
v_call: TRBV9
j_call: TRBJ2-7

cdr3_nt: TGTGCCAGCAGTTTTTGGGGGCTAGCCGCCAGTGAGCAGTACTTC
cdr3_aa: CASSFWGLAASEQYF
clone_size: -
d_call: -
v_call: TRBV6-5
j_call: TRBJ2-7

cdr3_nt: TGTGCCAGCAGCCGGTACTCTGGAAACACCATATATTTT
cdr3_aa: CASSRYSGNTIYF
clone_size: few
d_call: -
v_call: TRBV7-8
j_call: TRBJ1-3

cdr3_nt: TGTGCCAGCAGGCTACAGGGGAGCAATCAGCCCCAGCATTTT
cdr3_aa: CASRLQGSNQPQHF
clone_size: -
d_call: TRBD1
v_call: TRBV28
j_call: TRBJ1-5

cdr3_nt: TGCGCCAGCAGGCAGGTCGGGGGTGAGACCCAGTACTTC
cdr3_aa: CASRQVGGETQYF
clone_size: once
d_call: -
v_call: TRBV4-1
j_call: TRBJ2-5

cdr3_nt: TGCAGCGTTCTAAAGAACACTGAAGCTTTCTTT
cdr3_aa: CSVLKNTEAFF
clone_size: -
d_call: -
v_call: TRBV29-1
j_call: TRBJ1-1

cdr3_nt: TGTGCCAGCAGTAGATCCGACACAGATACGCAGTATTTT
cdr3_aa: CASSRSDTDTQYF
clone_size: many
d_call: -
v_call: TRBV6-4
j_call: TRBJ2-3

cdr3_nt: TGCGCCAGCAGCCAAGAACGGGCGAACACTGAAGCTTTCTTT
cdr3_aa: CASSQERANTEAFF
clone_size: -
d_call: -
v_call: TRBV4-1
j_call: TRBJ1-1